The sequence of this TCR beta chain was determined in a study of blood T cell repertoires in COVID-19. This CDR3 comprises 14 residues. Germline loops: CDR1 SQVTM, CDR2 ANQGSEA. J was trimmed by 7 bases and V by 8 bases; bases with no gene match: 9. Participants were placed into cohorts based on the clinical history they reported. Sequencing used immunoSEQ multiplex PCR; TCRdb keeps in-frame clones, though not all of them. Among fewer than 350,000 clones listed, more than 75% were seen once. The receptor comes from a woman in her forties with acute COVID-19. Sequencing input: PBMCs or T cells enriched from blood (not recorded which). The chain employs TRBV29-1 and TRBJ2-3, with TRBD2 matching over 13 bases. The CDR3 loop is CSLERTSGSYTQYF. DNA for the CDR3: TGCAGCCTCGAACGGACTAGCGGGAGTTATACGCAGTATTTT.